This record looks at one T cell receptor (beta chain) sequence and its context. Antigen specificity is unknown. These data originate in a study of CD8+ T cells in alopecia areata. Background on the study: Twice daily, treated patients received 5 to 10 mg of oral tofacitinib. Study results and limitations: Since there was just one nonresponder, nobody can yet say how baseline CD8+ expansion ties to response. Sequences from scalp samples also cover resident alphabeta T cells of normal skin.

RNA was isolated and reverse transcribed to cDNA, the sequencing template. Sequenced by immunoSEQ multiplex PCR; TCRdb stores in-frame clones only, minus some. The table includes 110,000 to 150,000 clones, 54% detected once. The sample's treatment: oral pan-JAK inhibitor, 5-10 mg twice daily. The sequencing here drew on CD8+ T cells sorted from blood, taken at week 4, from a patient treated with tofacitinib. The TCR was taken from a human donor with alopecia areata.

CDR3 sequence: CASGGQGYYEQYF. CDR3 coding DNA: TGTGCCAGCGGGGGACAGGGATACTACGAGCAGTACTTC. The gene calls are TRBV27 and TRBJ2-7, with 9 bases lining up with TRBD1. The CDR3 covers 13 residues. V was clipped by 8 bases and J by 3 bases; unmatched bases: 5. Per the germline V gene, CDR1 is MNHEY and CDR2 is SMNVEV (reference sequence).